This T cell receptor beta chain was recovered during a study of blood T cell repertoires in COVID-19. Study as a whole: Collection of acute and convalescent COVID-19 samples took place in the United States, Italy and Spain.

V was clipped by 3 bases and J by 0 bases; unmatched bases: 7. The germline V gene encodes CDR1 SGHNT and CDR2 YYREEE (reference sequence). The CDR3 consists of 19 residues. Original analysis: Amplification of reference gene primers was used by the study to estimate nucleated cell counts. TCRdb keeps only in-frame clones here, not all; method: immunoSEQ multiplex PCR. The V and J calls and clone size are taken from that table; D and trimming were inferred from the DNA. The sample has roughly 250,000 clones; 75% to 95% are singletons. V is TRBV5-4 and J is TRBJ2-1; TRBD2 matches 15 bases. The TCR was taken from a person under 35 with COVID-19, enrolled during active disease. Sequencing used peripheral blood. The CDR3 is CASSWTSGRALGSYNEQFF. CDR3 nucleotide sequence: TGTGCCAGCAGCTGGACTAGCGGGAGGGCCCTCGGCTCCTACAATGAGCAGTTCTTC.